The clone carrying this T cell receptor (beta chain) was recorded at least ten times. Its specificity is not known. The entire patient cohort was treatment-naive prior to thyroid surgery. Germline V gene data show CDR1 as MGHRA and CDR2 as YSYEKL. V lost 0 bases, J lost 6 bases, and 15 bases lay in between. The CDR3 runs to 16 residues. TCRdb re-called the PCR reads via MiXCR. The sample has fewer than 15,000 clones; 20% to 25% are singletons. This sample was taken from a study of metastatic and nonmetastatic thyroid tumors. Broader study findings: Significantly greater TCR beta diversity was reportedly found in malignant thyroid tumors than in benign nodules (in blood and tumor).

This rearrangement joins TRBV4-1 to TRBJ2-1; D gene uncertain. This sequence was found in a female donor with papillary thyroid cancer or a benign thyroid nodule (not recorded which). Some clones in this sample may be carry-over from other donors' samples. Sequenced: tumor tissue. The CDR3 protein is CASSQDIGRNFNEQFF. In DNA, the CDR3 is TGCGCCAGCAGCCAAGATATTGGACGAAATTTCAATGAGCAGTTCTTC.